The rows below give T cell receptor beta chains drawn from one sample of a study of blood T cell repertoires in COVID-19. Sequencing used immunoSEQ multiplex PCR; TCRdb keeps in-frame clones, though not all of them. The sample includes around 220,000 clones, over 75% seen only once; the top ten take under 2.5%. Source material: peripheral blood. All receptors derive from a middle-aged man with active or convalescent COVID-19. Each CDR3 is given with its conserved first and last residue. A D gene is named only where the DNA matches it firmly. Some rows have no size entry. The others give once, few or many, or a class for an expanded clone.

length: 13
size: -
V: TRBV12-3/TRBV12-4
J: TRBJ1-2
D: -
DNA: TGTGCCAGCAGTTTAGTCAGGGGCGACGGCTACACCTTC
CDR3: CASSLVRGDGYTF

length: 15
size: once
V: TRBV19
J: TRBJ1-6
D: -
DNA: TGTGCCAGTACCCTCTCCGGGGGGTATAATTCACCCCTCCACTTT
CDR3: CASTLSGGYNSPLHF

length: 17
size: -
V: TRBV9
J: TRBJ2-4
D: -
DNA: TGTGCCAGCAGCGTAGCAGGGCTCACAACGGGCAAAAACATTCAGTACTTC
CDR3: CASSVAGLTTGKNIQYF

length: 15
size: -
V: TRBV27
J: TRBJ2-4
D: TRBD2
DNA: TGTGCCAGCAGTTACAGCGGGACCCTGGCAGACATTCAGTACTTC
CDR3: CASSYSGTLADIQYF

length: 12
size: -
V: TRBV30
J: TRBJ1-1
D: -
DNA: TGTGCCTGGAGTATCAAGAGCACTGAAGCTTTCTTT
CDR3: CAWSIKSTEAFF

length: 13
size: -
V: TRBV9
J: TRBJ1-4
D: -
DNA: TGTGCCAGCAGCTCCCAACCCCTGACAGAACTGTTTTTT
CDR3: CASSSQPLTELFF

length: 14
size: -
V: TRBV28
J: TRBJ2-2
D: -
DNA: TGTGCCAGCAGCCCTCTGGGACTCACCGGGGAGCTGTTTTTT
CDR3: CASSPLGLTGELFF

length: 15
size: -
V: TRBV27
J: TRBJ2-7
D: TRBD2
DNA: TGTGCCAGTAGACTAGCGGGGGGGAATTCCTACGAGCAGTACTTC
CDR3: CASRLAGGNSYEQYF

length: 14
size: -
V: TRBV9
J: TRBJ1-2
D: TRBD1
DNA: TGTGCCAGCAGCGTCGGACAGGGGGCCTATGGCTACACCTTC
CDR3: CASSVGQGAYGYTF

length: 15
size: -
V: TRBV2
J: TRBJ1-2
D: -
DNA: TGTGCCAGCAGTGAAGCGCGGAGGGCTATCTATGGCTACACCTTC
CDR3: CASSEARRAIYGYTF

length: 13
size: -
V: TRBV4-2
J: TRBJ1-1
D: -
DNA: TGTGCCAGCAGCCAGTTACAGGGCACTGAAGCTTTCTTT
CDR3: CASSQLQGTEAFF

length: 14
size: -
V: TRBV28
J: TRBJ1-1
D: -
DNA: TGTGCCAGCAGTTTTAGGGGGGGGACAACTGAAGCTTTCTTT
CDR3: CASSFRGGTTEAFF

length: 14
size: -
V: TRBV19
J: TRBJ2-1
D: -
DNA: TGTGCCAGTAGTATAATCAGGGCATCGGATGAGCAGTTCTTC
CDR3: CASSIIRASDEQFF

length: 16
size: few
V: TRBV10-3
J: TRBJ1-5
D: TRBD1
DNA: TGTGCCATCAGTGAGTCGGAGGGGGCGAGCAATCAGCCCCAGCATTTT
CDR3: CAISESEGASNQPQHF

length: 16
size: -
V: TRBV27
J: TRBJ2-1
D: TRBD2
DNA: TGTGCCAGCAGTTCACCTCTAGCGGGGGGGCTCAATGAGCAGTTCTTC
CDR3: CASSSPLAGGLNEQFF

length: 15
size: -
V: TRBV6-6
J: TRBJ2-7
D: TRBD2
DNA: TGTGCCAGCAGTTCGACTAGCGGGAACTCCTACGAGCAGTACTTC
CDR3: CASSSTSGNSYEQYF

length: 14
size: -
V: TRBV4-2
J: TRBJ1-1
D: -
DNA: TGTGCCAGCAGCCATTCTCGCGGGGCCGCTGAAGCTTTCTTT
CDR3: CASSHSRGAAEAFF

length: 13
size: -
V: TRBV5-5
J: TRBJ2-7
D: TRBD1
DNA: TGTGCCAGCAGCTCTACAGGGGGTCGCGAGCAGTACTTC
CDR3: CASSSTGGREQYF

length: 15
size: -
V: TRBV6-5
J: TRBJ1-1
D: -
DNA: TGTGCCAGCAGTCCTACTTGGAGGGGAAACACTGAAGCTTTCTTT
CDR3: CASSPTWRGNTEAFF

length: 14
size: -
V: TRBV10-1
J: TRBJ2-1
D: -
DNA: TGCGCCAGCAGTGAGGGGGCGTCATACAATGAGCAGTTCTTC
CDR3: CASSEGASYNEQFF

length: 16
size: -
V: TRBV15
J: TRBJ2-3
D: TRBD1
DNA: TGTGCCACCAGCAGATTTCAGGGGCAGGGGGTAGATACGCAGTATTTT
CDR3: CATSRFQGQGVDTQYF

length: 15
size: -
V: TRBV19
J: TRBJ1-4
D: -
DNA: TGTGCCAGTAGACCGGTAGACAGAAAAAATGAAAAACTGTTTTTT
CDR3: CASRPVDRKNEKLFF

length: 15
size: -
V: TRBV5-1
J: TRBJ2-1
D: -
DNA: TGCGCCAGCAGCTTGTCAGATAAGGGGTACAATGAGCAGTTCTTC
CDR3: CASSLSDKGYNEQFF

length: 15
size: few
V: TRBV5-1
J: TRBJ2-5
D: -
DNA: TGCGCCAGCAGCTCCGCGGGCGGTACCCAAGAGACCCAGTACTTC
CDR3: CASSSAGGTQETQYF

length: 16
size: -
V: TRBV27
J: TRBJ1-6
D: -
DNA: TGTGCCAGCAGCAACCAACCGGGACATGTTAATTCACCCCTCCACTTT
CDR3: CASSNQPGHVNSPLHF

length: 12
size: -
V: TRBV5-4
J: TRBJ1-1
D: -
DNA: TGTGCCAGCTTTAGGAGTGACACTGAAGCTTTCTTT
CDR3: CASFRSDTEAFF

length: 16
size: -
V: TRBV7-9
J: TRBJ2-1
D: -
DNA: TGTGCCAGCAGCTTTCGTGTCGGGGGACTTTACAATGAGCAGTTCTTC
CDR3: CASSFRVGGLYNEQFF

length: 13
size: -
V: TRBV28
J: TRBJ1-1
D: -
DNA: TGTGCCAGCAGTCTAGCCGGGAACACTGAAGCTTTCTTT
CDR3: CASSLAGNTEAFF

length: 15
size: -
V: TRBV2
J: TRBJ2-3
D: -
DNA: TGTGCCAGCGTAGCTTGGCGGGGAGGCACAGATACGCAGTATTTT
CDR3: CASVAWRGGTDTQYF

length: 14
size: -
V: TRBV27
J: TRBJ1-1
D: -
DNA: TGTGCCAGCAGTCCCTTGACGGGGAACACTGAAGCTTTCTTT
CDR3: CASSPLTGNTEAFF

length: 16
size: -
V: TRBV10-3
J: TRBJ1-1
D: -
DNA: TGTGCCATCAAGGTTTCGGGGGGACTCATGAACACTGAAGCTTTCTTT
CDR3: CAIKVSGGLMNTEAFF

length: 14
size: -
V: TRBV28
J: TRBJ2-3
D: -
DNA: TGTGCCAGCAGTCTCGACAGACGCACAGATACGCAGTATTTT
CDR3: CASSLDRRTDTQYF

length: 17
size: -
V: TRBV19
J: TRBJ1-5
D: -
DNA: TGTGCCAGTAGTATAGATTCAGGGGACTATAGCAATCAGCCCCAGCATTTT
CDR3: CASSIDSGDYSNQPQHF

length: 11
size: -
V: TRBV27
J: TRBJ1-1
D: -
DNA: TGTGCCAGCAGTTCCTACACTGAAGCTTTCTTT
CDR3: CASSSYTEAFF

length: 12
size: -
V: TRBV6-5
J: TRBJ1-2
D: -
DNA: TGTGCCACCAAACAGGGTCAATATGGCTACACCTTC
CDR3: CATKQGQYGYTF

length: 14
size: once
V: TRBV29-1
J: TRBJ2-1
D: -
DNA: TGCAGCGGGAGTGTAGCGAGATCGTACAATGAGCAGTTCTTC
CDR3: CSGSVARSYNEQFF

length: 13
size: -
V: TRBV5-4
J: TRBJ2-3
D: TRBD2
DNA: TGTGCCAGCCGACTAGCGGGAGAAGATACGCAGTATTTT
CDR3: CASRLAGEDTQYF

length: 17
size: -
V: TRBV5-5
J: TRBJ2-5
D: TRBD1
DNA: TGTGCCAGCAGCTTTAAGATTGGGACAGGGGGCCCGGAGACCCAGTACTTC
CDR3: CASSFKIGTGGPETQYF

length: 12
size: -
V: TRBV2
J: TRBJ2-7
D: -
DNA: TGTGCCAGCAGAGAACAGGCCTACGAGCAGTACTTC
CDR3: CASREQAYEQYF

length: 14
size: -
V: TRBV5-5
J: TRBJ1-6
D: TRBD1
DNA: TGTGCCAGCAGCACCGACAGGGGGCGTTCACCCCTCCACTTT
CDR3: CASSTDRGRSPLHF

length: 15
size: -
V: TRBV16
J: TRBJ2-5
D: TRBD2
DNA: TGTGCCAGCAGCCAGGCGACTAGCGGGCGGGAGACCCAGTACTTC
CDR3: CASSQATSGRETQYF

length: 15
size: -
V: TRBV5-6
J: TRBJ1-2
D: -
DNA: TGTGCCAGCACCTTCCGGGCGGGGGCCGGTAACGGCTACACCTTC
CDR3: CASTFRAGAGNGYTF

length: 18
size: -
V: TRBV11-2
J: TRBJ2-1
D: TRBD2
DNA: TGTGCCAGCAGCTTATTAGCGGGAGGCCCCAGCTCCTACAATGAGCAGTTCTTC
CDR3: CASSLLAGGPSSYNEQFF

length: 14
size: few
V: TRBV15
J: TRBJ2-1
D: -
DNA: TGTGCCACCAGCTCAGGTGGGCAATCTAATGAGCAGTTCTTC
CDR3: CATSSGGQSNEQFF

length: 14
size: -
V: TRBV15
J: TRBJ1-6
D: -
DNA: TGTGCCACCAGCCTTTACAGGGTTAATTCACCCCTCCACTTT
CDR3: CATSLYRVNSPLHF

length: 12
size: -
V: TRBV6-6
J: TRBJ2-3
D: -
DNA: TGTGCCACCTCCAGTAACACAGATACGCAGTATTTT
CDR3: CATSSNTDTQYF

length: 16
size: -
V: TRBV28
J: TRBJ1-5
D: -
DNA: TGTGCCAGCAGTTCGCCCTCTACCGGGTCGTCGGTAGCCCAGCATTTT
CDR3: CASSSPSTGSSVAQHF

length: 16
size: once
V: TRBV4-1
J: TRBJ1-1
D: TRBD1
DNA: TGCGCCAGCAGCCGCGGGACAGGGGCTATGAACACTGAAGCTTTCTTT
CDR3: CASSRGTGAMNTEAFF

length: 16
size: many
V: TRBV7-9
J: TRBJ2-7
D: -
DNA: TGTGCCAGCAGCTCATCCCTCGGGGGGCTCTCCTACGAGCAGTACTTC
CDR3: CASSSSLGGLSYEQYF

length: 15
size: few
V: TRBV5-1
J: TRBJ2-1
D: TRBD2
DNA: TGCGCCAGCAGCTTTAGCGGGGGGGGCTACAATGAGCAGTTCTTC
CDR3: CASSFSGGGYNEQFF